This T cell receptor beta chain was sequenced for a study of T cells after yellow fever vaccination. Study overall: Preparation of fractions with low cell numbers was performed using SMART-Seq v4 Ultra Low Input.

CDR3 length: 15 amino acids. The V gene lost 6 bases and the J gene lost 0 bases, with 13 bases spanning the gap. It was through 5'RACE template switching that TCR cDNA was made, with a universal primer site and UMIs added. MiXCR, run by TCRdb on the 5' RACE reads, gives a single entry per CDR3 protein. The table lists 500,000 to 650,000 distinct CDR3 sequences, about 13% of them singletons. The chain combines TRBV23-1 with TRBJ2-3; D possibly corresponds to TRBD1 (5 bases). TRBV23-1 is an ORF; its function is uncertain. The starting material was PBMCs, obtained on the day of the yellow fever booster vaccination. This receptor was obtained from a man aged 25 to 40 who received the YFV17D yellow fever vaccine. In DNA form, the CDR3 reads TGCGCCAGCAGGTCACCCACAGGAAGCACAGATACGCAGTATTTT. Its protein is CASRSPTGSTDTQYF.